The TCR beta chain under discussion was sequenced for a study of control samples from healthy donors and cancer patients. Data came from immunoSEQ multiplex PCR; TCRdb stores just in-frame clones and leaves some out. The sample holds 150,000 to 200,000 clones, approximately 96% seen once. V lost 6 bases, J lost 4 bases, and 6 bases stayed unmatched. There are 15 residues in the CDR3. Germline lookup yields CDR1 SNHLY and CDR2 FYNNEI. The chain has TRBV2 and TRBJ2-5; TRBD2 matches at 12 bases. The sequence was obtained from a woman between 25 and 40 years old in good health. Material: blood. CDR3 protein: CASSLAGGPGETQYF. The DNA for the CDR3 is TGTGCCAGCAGCCTAGCGGGAGGGCCCGGAGAGACCCAGTACTTC.